Listed here are 6 T cell receptor beta chains from one sample, sequenced in a study of T cell responses to AZD1222 COVID-19 vaccine. The data were produced by immunoSEQ multiplex PCR, yet TCRdb's version contains in-frame clones alone and is incomplete. This sample has about 150,000 clones, with 94% found just once. The specimen was peripheral blood, collected on day 0 of AZD1222 vaccination. These receptors all come from an adult in good health.

In this sample, this clone turned up once. The chain employs TRBV7-8 and TRBJ1-2, with a weak D call TRBD1 (5 bases). The CDR3 spans 16 residues. Trimming left V 2 bases short and J 2 bases short, with 15 bases between. Germline assignment: CDR1 SGHVS and CDR2 FQNEAQ. The chain's CDR3 is CASSLSAQDSNYGYTF. CDR3 nucleotide sequence: TGTGCCAGCAGCTTATCGGCACAGGATTCCAACTATGGCTACACCTTC.

The chain joins TRBV29-1 to TRBJ2-1; D uncertain. V lost 3 bases, J lost 5 bases, and 14 bases lay in between. The CDR3 runs to 14 residues. Germline V lookup: CDR1 SQVTM, CDR2 ANQGSEA. The CDR3 coding sequence is TGCAGCGTTGAGGCCCCAACTACTAACAATGAGCAGTTCTTC. Translated: CSVEAPTTNNEQFF.

The chain is built from TRBV7-3 and TRBJ2-3; no clear D gene. Germline CDR1 reads SGHTA; CDR2 reads FQGTGA. The germline V and J ends were trimmed by 4 bases and 4 bases, with 15 bases remaining between them. This CDR3 has 15 residues. CDR3 sequence: CASSSTGRRSDTQYF. The CDR3 DNA reads as TGTGCCAGCAGCTCTACGGGTAGAAGGTCAGATACGCAGTATTTT.

The chain has TRBV7-8 and TRBJ2-7, with 9 bases fitting TRBD2. Germline assignment: CDR1 SGHVS and CDR2 FQNEAQ. This CDR3 is built from 16 residues. The J segment lost 2 bases and the V segment lost 1 base, leaving 6 bases of the junction unmatched. CDR3 sequence: CASSLGRLAGTYEQYV. The CDR3 coding sequence is TGTGCCAGCAGCTTAGGTCGGCTAGCGGGGACCTACGAGCAGTACGTC.

The chain is built from TRBV10-1 and TRBJ2-7, with D unresolved. CDR1 and CDR2 from the germline V gene are WNHNN and SYGVQD (reference sequence). This CDR3 spans 14 amino acids. V was cut by 0 bases and J by 1 base, with 7 bases left in between. CDR3 region: CASSESNHSYEQYV. In nucleotides, the CDR3 is TGCGCCAGCAGTGAGTCGAACCATTCCTACGAGCAGTACGTC.

This chain connects TRBV2 to TRBJ2-5, with TRBD1 matching 7 bases. The ends lost 11 bases at V and 1 base at J; junction bases unmatched: 7. CDR3 length: 13 residues. Germline V gene lookup returns CDR1 SNHLY and CDR2 FYNNEI. This chain's CDR3 is CAVTQGPQETQYF. The CDR3 DNA is TGTGCCGTTACACAGGGGCCCCAAGAGACCCAGTACTTC.